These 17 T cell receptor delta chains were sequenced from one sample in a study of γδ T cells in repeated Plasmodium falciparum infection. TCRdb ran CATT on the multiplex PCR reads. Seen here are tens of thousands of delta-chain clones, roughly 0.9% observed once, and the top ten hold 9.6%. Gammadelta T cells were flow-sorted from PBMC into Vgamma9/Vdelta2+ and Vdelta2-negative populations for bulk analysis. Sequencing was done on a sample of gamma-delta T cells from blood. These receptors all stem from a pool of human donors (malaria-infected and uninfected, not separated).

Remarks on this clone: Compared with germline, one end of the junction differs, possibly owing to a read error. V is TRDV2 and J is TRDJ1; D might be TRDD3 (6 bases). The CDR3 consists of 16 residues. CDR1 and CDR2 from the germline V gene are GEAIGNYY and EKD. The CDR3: CACDALRGGYSSKPIF. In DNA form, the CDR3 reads TGTGCCTGTGACGCTCTCCGTGGAGGATACTCCTCTAAACCCATCTTT.

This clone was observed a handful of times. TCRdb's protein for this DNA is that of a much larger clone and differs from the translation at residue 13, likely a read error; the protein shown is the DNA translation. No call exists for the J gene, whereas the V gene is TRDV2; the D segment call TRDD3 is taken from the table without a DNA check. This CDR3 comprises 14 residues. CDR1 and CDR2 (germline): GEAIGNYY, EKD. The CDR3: CACDRGYTSDKLTF. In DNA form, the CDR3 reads TGTGCCTGTGACCGGGGATACACCTCCGATAAACTCACCTTT.

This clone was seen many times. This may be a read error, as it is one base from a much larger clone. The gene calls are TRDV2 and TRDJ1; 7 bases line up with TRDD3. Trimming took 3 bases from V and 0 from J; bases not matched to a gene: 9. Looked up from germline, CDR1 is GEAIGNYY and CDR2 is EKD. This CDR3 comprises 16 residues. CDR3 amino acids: CACDALGILHTDKLIF. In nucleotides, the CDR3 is TGTGCCTGTGACGCTCTAGGGATACTCCACACCGATAAACTCATCTTT.

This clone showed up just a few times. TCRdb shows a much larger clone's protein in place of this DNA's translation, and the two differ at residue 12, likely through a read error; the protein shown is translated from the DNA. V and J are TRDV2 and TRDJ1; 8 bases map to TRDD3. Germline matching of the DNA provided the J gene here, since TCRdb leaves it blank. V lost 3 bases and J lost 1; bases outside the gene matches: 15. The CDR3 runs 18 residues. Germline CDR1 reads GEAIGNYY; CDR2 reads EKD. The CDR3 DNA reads TGTGCCTGTGACCTAATCAGTACTGGGGGCATATGCACCGATAAACTCATCTTT. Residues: CACDLISTGGICTDKLIF.

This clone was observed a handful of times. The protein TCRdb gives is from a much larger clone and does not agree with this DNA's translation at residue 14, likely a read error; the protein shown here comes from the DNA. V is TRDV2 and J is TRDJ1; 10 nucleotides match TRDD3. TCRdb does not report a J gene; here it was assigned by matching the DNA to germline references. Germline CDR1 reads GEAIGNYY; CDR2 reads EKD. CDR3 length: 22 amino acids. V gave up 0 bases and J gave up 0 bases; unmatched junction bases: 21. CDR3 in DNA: TGTGCCTGTGACACCGGGAGTTTGTATCGACTGGGGGATTCGGAATACACCGATAAACTCATCTTT. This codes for CACDTGSLYRLGDSEYTDKLIF.

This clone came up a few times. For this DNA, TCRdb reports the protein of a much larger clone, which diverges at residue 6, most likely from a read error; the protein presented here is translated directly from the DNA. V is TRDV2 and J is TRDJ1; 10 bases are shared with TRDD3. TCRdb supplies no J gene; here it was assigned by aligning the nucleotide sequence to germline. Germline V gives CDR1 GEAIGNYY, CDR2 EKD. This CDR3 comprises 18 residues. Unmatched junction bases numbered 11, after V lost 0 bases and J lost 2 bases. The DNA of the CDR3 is TGTGCCTGTGACACCATAGGGAAGGGGGATACGTCGACCGATAAACTCATCTTT. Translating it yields CACDTIGKGDTSTDKLIF.

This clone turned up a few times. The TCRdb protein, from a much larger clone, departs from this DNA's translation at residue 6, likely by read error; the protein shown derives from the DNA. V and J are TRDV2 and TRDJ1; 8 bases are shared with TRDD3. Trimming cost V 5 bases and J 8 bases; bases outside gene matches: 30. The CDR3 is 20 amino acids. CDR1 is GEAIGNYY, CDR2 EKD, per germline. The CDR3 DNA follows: TGTGCCTGTGCCCGAAACCCCTTTCCCCACGAGTGGGGGATTGTGCGGAAACTCATCTTT. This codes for CACARNPFPHEWGIVRKLIF.

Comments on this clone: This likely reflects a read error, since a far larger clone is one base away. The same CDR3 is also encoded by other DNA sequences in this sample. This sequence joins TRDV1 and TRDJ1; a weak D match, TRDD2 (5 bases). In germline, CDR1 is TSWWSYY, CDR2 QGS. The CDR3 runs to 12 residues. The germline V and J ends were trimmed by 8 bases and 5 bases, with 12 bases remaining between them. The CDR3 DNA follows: TGTGCTCTTTTTTCTTCCCGGGATAAACTCATCTTT. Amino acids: CALFSSRDKLIF.

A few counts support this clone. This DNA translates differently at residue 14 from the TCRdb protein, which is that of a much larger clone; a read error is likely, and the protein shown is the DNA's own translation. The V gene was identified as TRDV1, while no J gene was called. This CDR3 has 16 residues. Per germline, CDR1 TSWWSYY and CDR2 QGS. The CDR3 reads CALGELIPQKEGKPIF. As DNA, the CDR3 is TGTGCTCTTGGGGAACTTATCCCCCAAAAGGAGGGTAAACCCATCTTT.

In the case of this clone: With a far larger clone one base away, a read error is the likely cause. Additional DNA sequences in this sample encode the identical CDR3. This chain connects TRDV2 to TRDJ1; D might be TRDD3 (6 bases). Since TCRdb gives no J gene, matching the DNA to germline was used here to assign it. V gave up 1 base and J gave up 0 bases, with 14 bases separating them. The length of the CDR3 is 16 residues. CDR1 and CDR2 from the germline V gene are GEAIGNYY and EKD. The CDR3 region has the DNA TGTGCCTGTGACACGATGGGTGATACGGACACCGATAAACTCATCTTT. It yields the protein CACDTMGDTDTDKLIF.

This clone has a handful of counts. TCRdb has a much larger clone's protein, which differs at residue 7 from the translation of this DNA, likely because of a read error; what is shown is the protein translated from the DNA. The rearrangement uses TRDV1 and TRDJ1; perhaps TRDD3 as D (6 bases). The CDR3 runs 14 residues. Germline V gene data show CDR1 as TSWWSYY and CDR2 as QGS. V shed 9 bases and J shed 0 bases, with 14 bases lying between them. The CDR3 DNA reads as TGTGCTCTCTGGGGACGACCGTACACCGATAAACTCATCTTT. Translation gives CALWGRPYTDKLIF.

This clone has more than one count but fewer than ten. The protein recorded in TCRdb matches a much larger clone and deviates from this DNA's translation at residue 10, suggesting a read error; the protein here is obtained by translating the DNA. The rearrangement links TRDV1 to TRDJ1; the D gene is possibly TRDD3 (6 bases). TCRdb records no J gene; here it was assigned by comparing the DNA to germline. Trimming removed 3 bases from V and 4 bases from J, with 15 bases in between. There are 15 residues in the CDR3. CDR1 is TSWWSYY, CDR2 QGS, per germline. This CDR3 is CALGDTYVGGDKLIF. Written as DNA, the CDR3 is TGTGCTCTTGGGGATACCTATGTGGGGGGCGATAAACTCATCTTT.

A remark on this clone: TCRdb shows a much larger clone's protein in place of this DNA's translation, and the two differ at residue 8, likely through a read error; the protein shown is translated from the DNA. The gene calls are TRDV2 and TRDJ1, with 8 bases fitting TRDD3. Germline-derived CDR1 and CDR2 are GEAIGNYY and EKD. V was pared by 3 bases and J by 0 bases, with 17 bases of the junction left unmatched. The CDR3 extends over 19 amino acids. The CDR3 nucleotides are TGTGCCTGTGACTCACACAAGGTGCTGGGGGACCCGTACACCGATAAACTCATCTTT. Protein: CACDSHKVLGDPYTDKLIF.

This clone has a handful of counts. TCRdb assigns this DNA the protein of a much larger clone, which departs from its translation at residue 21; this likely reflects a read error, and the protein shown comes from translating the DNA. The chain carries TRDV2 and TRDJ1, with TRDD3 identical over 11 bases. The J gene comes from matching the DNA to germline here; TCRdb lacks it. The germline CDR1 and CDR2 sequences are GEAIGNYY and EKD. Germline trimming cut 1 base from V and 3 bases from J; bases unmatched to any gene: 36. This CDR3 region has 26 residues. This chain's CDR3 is CACDTRRHSYRNKKLWGIRYADKLIF. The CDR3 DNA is TGTGCCTGTGACACGAGGAGACATTCCTACCGCAACAAAAAACTATGGGGGATACGCTACGCCGATAAACTCATCTTT.

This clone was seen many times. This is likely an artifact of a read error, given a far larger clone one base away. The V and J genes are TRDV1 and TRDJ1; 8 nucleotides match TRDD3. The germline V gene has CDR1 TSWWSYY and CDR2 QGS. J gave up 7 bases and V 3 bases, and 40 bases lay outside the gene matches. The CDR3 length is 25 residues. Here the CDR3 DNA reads TGTGCTCTTGGGGAGTTCCAGAGGGGGCCTTCCGAAAAAAACTGGGGGGTACCTTCCAACAGTAAACTCATCTTT. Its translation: CALGEFQRGPSEKNWGVPSNSKLIF.

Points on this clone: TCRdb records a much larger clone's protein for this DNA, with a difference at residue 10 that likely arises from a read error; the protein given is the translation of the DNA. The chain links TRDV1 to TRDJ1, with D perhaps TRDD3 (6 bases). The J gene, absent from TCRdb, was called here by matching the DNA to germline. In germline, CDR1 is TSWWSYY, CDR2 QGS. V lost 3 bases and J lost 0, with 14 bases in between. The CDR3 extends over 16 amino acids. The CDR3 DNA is TGTGCTCTTGGGGATTCTTGGGGGGGGCACACCGATAAACTCATCTTT. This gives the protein CALGDSWGGHTDKLIF.

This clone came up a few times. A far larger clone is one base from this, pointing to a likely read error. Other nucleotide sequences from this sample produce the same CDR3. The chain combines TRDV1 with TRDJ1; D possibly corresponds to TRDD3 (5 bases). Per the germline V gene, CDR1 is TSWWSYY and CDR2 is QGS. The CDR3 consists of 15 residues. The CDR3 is CALGDPPAYTDKLIF. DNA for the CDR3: TGTGCCCTTGGGGACCCCCCGGCGTACACCGATAAACTCATCTTT.